This TCR beta chain was recovered during a study of T-cell reconstitution after alpha-beta-depleted transplantation in children. The CDR3 has 13 residues. Trimming took off 7 bases at V and 3 bases at J, with 14 bases between the two ends. Germline V gene data show CDR1 as SGHRS and CDR2 as YFSETQ. Preparing the TCRbeta library involved the use of unique molecular identifiers. MiXCR was run by TCRdb on the PCR reads, yielding one entry per CDR3 protein. Altogether around 450,000 distinct CDR3 sequences are present, about a sixth being singletons, with the ten largest covering less than 30%. The sample holds a few counts of this clonotype.

The V and J genes are TRBV5-1 and TRBJ2-7, with D hard to call. The sample here was PBMCs, mostly from graft donor cells, taken 360 days after TCRalphabeta/CD19-depleted stem cell transplant. The receptor was derived from a boy younger than two who had a stem cell transplant for Wiskott-Aldrich syndrome, so the T cells may come from the graft donor. DNA for the CDR3: TGCGCCAGCCAAGACCCCCCCTACTACGAGCAGTACTTC. It encodes CASQDPPYYEQYF. Together with reference TRBV5-1 and TRBJ2-7, the CDR3 gives the full variable domain: KAGVTQTPRYLIKTRGQQVTLSCSPISGHRSVSWYQQTPGQGLQFLFEYFSETQRNKGNFPGRFSGRQFSNSRSEMNVSTLELGDSALYLCASQDPPYYEQYFGPGTRLTVT.